The T cell receptor (delta chain) described here comes from a study of gammadelta T cells in human blood. Broader study findings: Microbial exposure reportedly appeared to drive polyclonal expansion of innate gamma-delta T cells right after birth.

Comment on this clone: Its antigen is undetermined. This is likely an artifact of a read error, given a far larger clone one base away.

Germline V lookup: CDR1 GEAIGNYY, CDR2 EKD. The ends lost 5 bases at V and 1 base at J; junction bases unmatched: 17. This CDR3 is built from 18 residues. TCRdb re-called clones from the RT-PCR reads via CATT. The sample records roughly 700 delta-chain clones, almost 65% being singletons. The rearrangement uses TRDV2 and TRDJ1; 8 bases agree with TRDD2. Material for sequencing was Vgamma9Vdelta2 gamma-delta T cells from adult blood. This TCR came from a human donor. The CDR3 DNA reads TGTGCCTGTGCCAGCCTAACTTCCTACAAGCGCGGCACCGATAAACTCATCTTT. Translating gives CACASLTSYKRGTDKLIF.